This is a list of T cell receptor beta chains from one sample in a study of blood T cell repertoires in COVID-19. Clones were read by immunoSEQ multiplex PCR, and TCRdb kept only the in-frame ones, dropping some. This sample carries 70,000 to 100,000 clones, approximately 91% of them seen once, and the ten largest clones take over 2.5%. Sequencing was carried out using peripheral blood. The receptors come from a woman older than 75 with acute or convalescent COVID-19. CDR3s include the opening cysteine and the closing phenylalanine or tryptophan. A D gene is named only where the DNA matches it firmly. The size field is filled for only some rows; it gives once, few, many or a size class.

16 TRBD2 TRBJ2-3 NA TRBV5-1 TGCGCCAGCAGCTACCTAGCGGGAGGGCCAGGAGATACGCAGTATTTT CASSYLAGGPGDTQYF
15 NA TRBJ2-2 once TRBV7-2 TGTGCCAGCAGCTCCCTTCAGCAGGGTACCGGGGAGCTGTTTTTT CASSSLQQGTGELFF
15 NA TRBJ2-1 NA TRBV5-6 TGTGCCAGCAGCTTTGGTGGGCAGGGTTACAATGAGCAGTTCTTC CASSFGGQGYNEQFF
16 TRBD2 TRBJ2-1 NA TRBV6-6 TGTGCCAGCAGTTACTCGTTGACTAGCGGGATAGATGAGCAGTTCTTC CASSYSLTSGIDEQFF
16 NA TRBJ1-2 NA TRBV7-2 TGTGCCAGCAGCCCTAGTTTTAGGCCCTTTAACTATGGCTACACCTTC CASSPSFRPFNYGYTF
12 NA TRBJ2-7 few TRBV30 TGTGCCTGGAGGACGGGGACACGCGAGCAGTACTTC CAWRTGTREQYF
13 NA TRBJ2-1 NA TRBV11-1 TGTGCCAGCAGCTTAGAGCACCACAATGAGCAGTTCTTC CASSLEHHNEQFF
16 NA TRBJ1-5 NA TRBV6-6 TGTGCCACCTGGGGCCCCCGGGCGGGGAGCAATCAGCCCCAGCATTTT CATWGPRAGSNQPQHF
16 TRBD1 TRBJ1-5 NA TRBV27 TGTGCCAGCAGTTTAGGGTGGGACAGGGGAAATCAGCCCCAGCATTTT CASSLGWDRGNQPQHF
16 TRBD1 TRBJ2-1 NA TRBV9 TGTGCCAGCAGCGTTTCCGGACAGGAATCCTACAATGAGCAGTTCTTC CASSVSGQESYNEQFF
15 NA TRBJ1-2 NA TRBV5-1 TGCGCCAGCAGCTTGGTGGTAGGGGGTGACGGTGGCTACACCTTC CASSLVVGGDGGYTF
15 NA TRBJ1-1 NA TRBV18 TGTGCCAGCTCACCTCTGTTGGGGCCGAACACTGAAGCTTTCTTT CASSPLLGPNTEAFF
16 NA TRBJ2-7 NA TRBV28 TGTGCCAGCAGTGTCGTGACTGCCCCCTTCCCCTACGAGCAGTACTTC CASSVVTAPFPYEQYF
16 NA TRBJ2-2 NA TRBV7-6 TGTGCCAGCAGCTCGTCGGGACTGATGAACACCGGGGAGCTGTTTTTT CASSSSGLMNTGELFF
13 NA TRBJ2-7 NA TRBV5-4 TGTGCCAGCAGCTTGGCCCTTCGGGACGAGCAGTACTTC CASSLALRDEQYF
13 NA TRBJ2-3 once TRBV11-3 TGTGCCAGCAGCTTAGGGTCCGGGACTCCGCAGTATTTT CASSLGSGTPQYF
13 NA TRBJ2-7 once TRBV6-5 TGTGCCAGCAGCGCCGAGCGGATCCTCGAGCAGTACTTC CASSAERILEQYF
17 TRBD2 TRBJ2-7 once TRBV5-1 TGCGCCAGCAGCGGCCGGTTCGAACTAGCGGGAGGCTACGAGCAGTACTTC CASSGRFELAGGYEQYF
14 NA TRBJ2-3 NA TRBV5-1 TGCGCCAGCAGCTCTACAGGGCTCACAGATACGCAGTATTTT CASSSTGLTDTQYF
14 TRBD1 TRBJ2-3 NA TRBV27 TGTGCCAGCACCCTGGACAGGGCAACAGATACGCAGTATTTT CASTLDRATDTQYF
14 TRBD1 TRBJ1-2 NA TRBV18 TGTGCCAGCTCACCGGGGACAGGGATCTATGGCTACACCTTC CASSPGTGIYGYTF
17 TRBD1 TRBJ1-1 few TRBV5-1 TGCGCCAGCAGCTTGGACGGACAGGGGACCGTGAACACTGAAGCTTTCTTT CASSLDGQGTVNTEAFF
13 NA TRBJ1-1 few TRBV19 TGTGCCAGTAGTTTACAGGGGAACACTGAAGCTTTCTTT CASSLQGNTEAFF
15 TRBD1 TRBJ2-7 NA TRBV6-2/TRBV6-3 TGTGCCAGCAGCAGACCGGGACAGCAAACCTACGAGCAGTACTTC CASSRPGQQTYEQYF
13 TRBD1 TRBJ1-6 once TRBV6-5 TGTGCCAGCAAAGACAGGGTGGCTTCACCCCTCCACTTT CASKDRVASPLHF
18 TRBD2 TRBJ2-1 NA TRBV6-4 TGTGCCAGCAGTGACTCTAGCGGGAGGGCCGACTCCTACAATGAGCAGTTCTTC CASSDSSGRADSYNEQFF
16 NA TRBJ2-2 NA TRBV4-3 TGCGCCAGCAGCCAGGACTTGGGACAGAACACCGGGGAGCTGTTTTTT CASSQDLGQNTGELFF
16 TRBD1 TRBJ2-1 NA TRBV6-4 TGTGCCAGCAGTGCGTTGACAGGGGGCGCCTACAATGAGCAGTTCTTC CASSALTGGAYNEQFF
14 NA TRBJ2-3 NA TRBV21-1 TGTGCCAGCAGCAGAGGGAGTAAGACAGATACGCAGTATTTT CASSRGSKTDTQYF
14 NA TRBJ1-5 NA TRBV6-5 TGTGCCAGCAGTAAATCAGGGTCCTATCAGCCCCAGCATTTT CASSKSGSYQPQHF
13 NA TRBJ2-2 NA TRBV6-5 TGTGCCAGCAGTCGGGGAAGGACCGGGGAGCTGTTTTTT CASSRGRTGELFF
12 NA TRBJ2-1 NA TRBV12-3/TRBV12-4 TGTGCCAGCAGTCACCCCCGGAGTGAGCAGTTCTTC CASSHPRSEQFF
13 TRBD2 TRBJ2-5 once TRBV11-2 TGTGCCAGCAGCCGGGGACTAAGTGAGACCCAGTACTTC CASSRGLSETQYF
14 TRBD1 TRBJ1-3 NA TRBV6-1 TGTGCCAGCATTAGACAGGGGACTGGAAACACCATATATTTT CASIRQGTGNTIYF
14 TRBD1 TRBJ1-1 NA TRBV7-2 TGTGCCAGCAGCTTTCAGACAGGGGTGACTGAAGCTTTCTTT CASSFQTGVTEAFF